This is a list of T cell receptor beta chains from one sample in a study of blood T cell repertoires in COVID-19. Produced via immunoSEQ multiplex PCR; TCRdb's table is partial and in-frame only. The sample has more than 95,000 clones; around nine tenths are singletons. The material sequenced was peripheral blood. The source is a human donor in a cohort sampled during active COVID-19. Both conserved end residues are part of each CDR3. The order of the fields is D gene, J gene, V gene, clone size, CDR3 DNA, CDR3 protein. D genes are given only for firm matches. Where a row states a size, it is once, few, many or the class of an expanded clone; other rows omit it.

. TRBJ2-2 TRBV4-1 . TGCGCCAGCAGCCAAGGGGCCCCGGAAACCGGGGAGCTGTTTTTT CASSQGAPETGELFF
. TRBJ1-2 TRBV6-2/TRBV6-3 . TGTGCCAGCAGTTACTTGGTTAGCGGTGGCTACACCTTC CASSYLVSGGYTF
TRBD2 TRBJ2-3 TRBV28 . TGTGCCAGCAGTTTCATTCGGCTAGCGGGAACAGATACGCAGTATTTT CASSFIRLAGTDTQYF
TRBD1 TRBJ2-7 TRBV5-6 . TGTGCCAGCAGCTCCCGGTACAGGGGCTACGAGCAGTACTTC CASSSRYRGYEQYF
. TRBJ2-1 TRBV6-2/TRBV6-3 . TGTGCCAGCAGTTACTTAGGTAGAGGGGAGCAGTTCTTC CASSYLGRGEQFF
. TRBJ1-5 TRBV13 . TGTGCCAGCAGTCTAGCAGGGGAAGACCCTAGCAATCAGCCCCAGCATTTT CASSLAGEDPSNQPQHF
. TRBJ2-7 TRBV20-1 . TGCAGTGCCCAGAAGCGTCCCGAGCAGTACTTC CSAQKRPEQYF
. TRBJ1-2 TRBV9 . TGTGCCAGCAGCGTCGATCCACAGGGCCTAGGCTACACCTTC CASSVDPQGLGYTF
. TRBJ1-1 TRBV9 . TGTGCCAGCAGCGTTGGTGCGGTTGCCAGGGCGGCTTTCTTT CASSVGAVARAAFF
TRBD1 TRBJ2-7 TRBV5-5 . TGTGCCAGCAGCCCCGCCGGGACAGGGAGCCACGAGCAGTACTTC CASSPAGTGSHEQYF
. TRBJ2-7 TRBV15 . TGTGCCACCAGCAGAGATGACATGCGGGCAATTAGCTCCTACGAGCAGTACTTC CATSRDDMRAISSYEQYF
TRBD1 TRBJ1-2 TRBV24-1 . TGTGCCACCAGTGACCCGAGGGGGCCCTCCTATGGCTACACCTTC CATSDPRGPSYGYTF
TRBD2 TRBJ2-1 TRBV28 once TGTGCCAGTTCCACTAGCGGATGGGATGAGCAGTTCTTC CASSTSGWDEQFF
. TRBJ1-3 TRBV18 . TGTGCCAGCTCACCGTGGGGGGATGGAAACACCATATATTTT CASSPWGDGNTIYF
TRBD2 TRBJ2-2 TRBV5-1 . TGCGCCTGCCGGGGGGATTTAGCCGGGGAGCTGTTTTTT CACRGDLAGELFF
. TRBJ1-6 TRBV6-5 . TGTGCCAGCAGTTACTCCGGTTCACCCCTCCACTTT CASSYSGSPLHF
. TRBJ1-5 TRBV5-8 . TGTGCCAGCAGCTCCCTACCAAATAGCAATCAGCCCCAGCATTTT CASSSLPNSNQPQHF
. TRBJ2-7 TRBV5-1 few TGCGCCAGCAGCCCGGCGGGCTACGAGCAGTACTTC CASSPAGYEQYF
. TRBJ2-5 TRBV4-3 . TGCGCCAGCAGCCAAGATCCGGGGTACCAAGAGACCCAGTACTTC CASSQDPGYQETQYF